This entry lists 24 T cell receptor beta chains sequenced from one sample in a study of radiotherapy plus CTLA-4 blockade in lung cancer. TCRdb's table, derived via immunoSEQ multiplex PCR, lists solely in-frame clones and lacks some. The sample lists approximately 110,000 clones; 81% were seen once. The sequencing here drew on peripheral blood, taken from a patient treated with radiotherapy plus ipilimumab. Receptors were obtained from a human donor with non-small cell lung cancer that progressed on radiotherapy plus ipilimumab. Some clones in this sample may be carry-over from other donors' samples.

The chain is built from TRBV6-1 and TRBJ2-1, with 9 bases aligning to TRBD2. This CDR3 comprises 17 residues. J gave up 2 bases and V 4 bases, and 9 bases lay outside the gene matches. Germline V gene lookup returns CDR1 MNHNS and CDR2 SASEGT. The CDR3 DNA sequence: TGTGCCAGCAGTGCCCCGGTGGCGGGGGGGCCCTACAATGAGCAGTTCTTC. It yields the protein CASSAPVAGGPYNEQFF.

Only a few counts were recorded for this clone. The rearrangement links TRBV4-3 to TRBJ2-7; D is perhaps TRBD1 or TRBD2 (5 bases each). The CDR3 sequence is 14 residues long. Trimming shortened V by 0 bases and J by 4 bases, and 10 bases separated the two germline ends. CDR1 and CDR2 from the germline V gene are LGHNA and YSLEER. This CDR3 reads CASSQDTGTYEQYF. The CDR3 DNA follows: TGCGCCAGCAGCCAAGATACCGGGACGTACGAGCAGTACTTC.

Written as DNA, the CDR3 is TGTGCCAGCACTAGGACTGCCCAGTCTGGGGCCAACGTCCTGACTTTC. This codes for CASTRTAQSGANVLTF. The J gene is TRBJ2-6, the V gene TRBV2, with D maybe TRBD2 (5 bases). This CDR3 is built from 16 residues. CDR1 SNHLY and CDR2 FYNNEI come from the germline V gene. V dropped 7 bases and J dropped 1 base, with 14 bases sitting between them.

This chain uses TRBV11-3 with TRBJ2-5, with TRBD2 identical over 13 bases. The V segment lost 5 bases and the J segment 1 base; nucleotides outside the gene matches: 7. In germline, CDR1 is SGHNT, CDR2 YENEEA. The CDR3 spans 17 residues. The CDR3 sequence: CASSQGLAGSIQETQYF. The CDR3 DNA is TGTGCCAGCAGCCAGGGACTAGCGGGGTCAATCCAAGAGACCCAGTACTTC.

Concerning this clone itself: The junction does not match germline at one end; this may be a read error. The chain carries TRBV7-7 and TRBJ2-3; 13 nucleotides line up with TRBD2. CDR3 length equals 16 residues. Germline CDR1 SSHAT, CDR2 FNYEAQ (reference sequence). The CDR3 sequence is CASSLGPGLAGDTQYF. The CDR3 DNA is TGTGCTAGCAGCTTAGGGCCGGGACTAGCGGGGGATACGCAGTATTTT. The complete variable domain, with remaining parts taken from reference TRBV7-7 and TRBJ2-3, reads GAGVSQSPRYKVTKRGQDVTLRCDPISSHATLYWYQQALGQGPEFLTYFNYEAQPDKSGLPSDRFSAERPEGSISTLTIQRTEQRDSAMYRCASSLGPGLAGDTQYFGPGTRLTVL.

The chain links TRBV7-9 to TRBJ2-7; D perhaps matches TRBD1 (5 bases). The CDR3 runs 13 residues. Between the trimmed V and J ends, which lost 5 bases and 2 bases, there was a span of 10 bases. Germline V gives CDR1 SEHNR, CDR2 FQNEAQ (reference sequence). The CDR3 DNA follows: TGTGCCAGCAGCGAGGTAGGGGCCTACGAGCAGTACTTC. The encoded protein is CASSEVGAYEQYF. Based on the CDR3 plus reference TRBV7-9 and TRBJ2-7, the full variable domain is DTGVSQNPRHKITKRGQNVTFRCDPISEHNRLYWYRQTLGQGPEFLTYFQNEAQLEKSRLLSDRFSAERPKGSFSTLEIQRTEQGDSAMYLCASSEVGAYEQYFGPGTRLTVT.

The chain combines TRBV5-4 with TRBJ2-1; D perhaps matches TRBD2 (6 bases). Germline lookup yields CDR1 SGHNT and CDR2 YYREEE (reference sequence). This CDR3 comprises 13 residues. V lost 4 bases, J lost 7 bases, and 12 bases lay in between. This CDR3 is CASSPGVTNEQFF. In DNA form, the CDR3 reads TGTGCCAGCAGCCCGGGAGTAACTAATGAGCAGTTCTTC.

CDR3 loop: CASKDGPPQYNEQFF. Written as DNA, the CDR3 is TGTGCCAGCAAGGACGGGCCGCCCCAGTACAATGAGCAGTTCTTC. V and J are TRBV5-6 and TRBJ2-1; D not resolved. V gave up 6 bases and J gave up 4 bases, with 17 bases separating them. Germline values: CDR1 SGHDT, CDR2 YYEEEE. CDR3 size: 15 residues. Full variable domain (outside the CDR3, taken from reference TRBV5-6 and TRBJ2-1): DAGVTQSPTHLIKTRGQQVTLRCSPKSGHDTVSWYQQALGQGPQFIFQYYEEEERQRGNFPDRFSGHQFPNYSSELNVNALLLGDSALYLCASKDGPPQYNEQFFGPGTRLTVL.

This chain joins TRBV7-3 and TRBJ1-2; D gene unclear. The CDR3 runs 13 residues. With 3 bases removed from V and 4 bases from J, the gap between germline ends came to 9 bases. CDR1 SGHTA and CDR2 FQGTGA come from the germline V gene. The CDR3 region is CASSFFRGYGYTF. The CDR3 coding sequence is TGTGCCAGCAGCTTTTTTCGGGGCTATGGCTACACCTTC.

This rearrangement joins TRBV29-1 to TRBJ2-3; 8 nucleotides match TRBD1. This CDR3 spans 12 amino acids. With V trimmed by 6 bases and J by 4 bases, 3 bases remained unmatched. Germline V gene data show CDR1 as SQVTM and CDR2 as ANQGSEA. In nucleotides, the CDR3 is TGCAGCGTCGAACAGGGGGCAGATACGCAGTATTTT. Translating it yields CSVEQGADTQYF.

V gene TRBV19 combines with J gene TRBJ1-3; TRBD1 agrees at 8 bases. Germline values: CDR1 LNHDA, CDR2 SQIVND (reference sequence). This CDR3 is built from 14 residues. V lost 9 bases and J lost 3; bases outside the gene matches: 7. In nucleotides, the CDR3 is TGTGCCAGCAAGACAGGGGAGGGTGGAAACACCATATATTTT. Protein sequence: CASKTGEGGNTIYF.

The chain has TRBV6-5 and TRBJ1-1; D remains ambiguous. The V gene's germline CDR1 is MNHEY and CDR2 SVGAGI. V lost 5 bases to trimming and J lost 1 base, with 11 bases between them. The CDR3 loop spans 14 amino acids. CDR3 sequence reads: CASSAPRRNTEAFF. The CDR3 bases are TGTGCCAGCAGTGCCCCACGGAGGAACACTGAAGCTTTCTTT.

The chain employs TRBV4-1 and TRBJ2-7, with D possibly matching TRBD1 (5 bases). CDR1 is MGHRA, CDR2 YSYEKL, per germline. Trimming removed 5 bases at V and 2 bases at J, with 22 bases between. This CDR3 region has 17 residues. The CDR3 DNA is TGCGCCAGCAGCTCGACCCCTAGGACACCGAGACCCTACGAGCAGTACTTC. As protein: CASSSTPRTPRPYEQYF.

This clone was seen only a few times. This CDR3 reads CASMAWSSPLHF. The DNA for the CDR3 is TGTGCCAGCATGGCGTGGAGTTCACCCCTCCACTTT. The J gene is TRBJ1-6, the V gene TRBV28; D uncertain. Trimming cost V 7 bases and J 9 bases, with 10 bases left between them. This CDR3 is built from 12 residues. Germline values: CDR1 MDHEN, CDR2 SYDVKM.

In its sample, this clone was seen once. Other DNA sequences in the sample encode the same CDR3. This rearrangement joins TRBV5-1 to TRBJ2-1, with a possible D match to TRBD2 (5 bases). Germline-derived CDR1 and CDR2 are SGHRS and YFSETQ. The V end lost 0 bases, the J end lost 0 bases, and 7 bases lay between the germline ends. This CDR3 spans 15 amino acids. The CDR3 DNA follows: TGCGCCAGCAGCTTGGATGAGGGCTCCTACAATGAGCAGTTCTTC. Amino acid sequence: CASSLDEGSYNEQFF.

The chain links TRBV18 to TRBJ1-1; D is perhaps TRBD1 (5 bases). V lost 3 bases and J lost 11, with 19 bases in between. This CDR3 has 14 amino acids. The germline V gene encodes CDR1 KGHSH and CDR2 LQKENI. CDR3 loop: CASSPERGAGRAFF. Here the CDR3 DNA reads TGTGCCAGCTCACCCGAAAGGGGCGCGGGTAGGGCTTTCTTT.

This chain links TRBV6-5 with TRBJ1-6; maybe TRBD1 (5 bases). V shed 3 bases and J shed 10 bases, with 16 bases lying between them. Germline values: CDR1 MNHEY, CDR2 SVGAGI. CDR3 length: 15 amino acids. DNA for the CDR3: TGTGCCAGCAGTTATCATCAGGGTCTGTTGTCACCCCTCCACTTT. It encodes CASSYHQGLLSPLHF.

Only one count was recorded for this clone. CDR3 amino acids: CASSYRGPEKLFF. The CDR3 nucleotides read TGTGCCAGCAGTTACAGGGGGCCTGAAAAACTGTTTTTT. This sequence joins TRBV6-6 and TRBJ1-4; 7 nucleotides line up with TRBD1. There are 13 residues in the CDR3. V lost 2 bases to trimming and J lost 7 bases; unmatched junction nucleotides: 1. Germline loops: CDR1 MNHNY, CDR2 SVGAGI (reference sequence).

The chain is built from TRBV6-6 and TRBJ2-5; D unresolved. Looked up from germline, CDR1 is MNHNY and CDR2 is SVGAGI (reference sequence). Trimming removed 2 bases at V and 0 bases at J, with 4 bases between. CDR3 length: 13 amino acids. In DNA form, the CDR3 reads TGTGCCAGCAGTTACATGGACCAAGAGACCCAGTACTTC. This gives the protein CASSYMDQETQYF.

The rearrangement links TRBV2 to TRBJ2-3; TRBD2 agrees at 12 bases. Germline values: CDR1 SNHLY, CDR2 FYNNEI. The CDR3 loop spans 20 amino acids. Trimming took 4 bases from V and 4 from J; bases not matched to a gene: 18. Here the CDR3 DNA reads TGTGCCAGCAGTGGCCTGCTAGCGGGGGGGCCCGACAAGCCGGCAGATACGCAGTATTTT. Residues: CASSGLLAGGPDKPADTQYF.

For this clone: The sample has other DNA sequences that encode this CDR3 too. V is TRBV5-1 and J is TRBJ2-2; TRBD1 aligns across 8 bases. Germline V lookup: CDR1 SGHRS, CDR2 YFSETQ. J lost 3 bases, V lost 1 base, and 2 bases had no gene match. The CDR3 consists of 15 residues. The CDR3 DNA reads TGCGCCAGCAGCTTGACAGGGGGTTACACCGGGGAGCTGTTTTTT. Translated: CASSLTGGYTGELFF.

The chain has TRBV7-8 and TRBJ1-2; maybe TRBD1 (6 bases). V was clipped by 5 bases and J by 4 bases, with 14 bases between them. The V gene's germline CDR1 is SGHVS and CDR2 FQNEAQ. The CDR3 is 14 amino acids. CDR3 in DNA: TGTGCCAGCAGCGCGAACAGGGTGATCTATGGCTACACCTTC. Its translation is CASSANRVIYGYTF.

The chain has TRBV6-6 and TRBJ1-1, with D possibly being TRBD1 (6 bases). The germline V and J ends were trimmed by 8 bases and 3 bases, with 10 bases remaining between them. The CDR3 totals 12 residues. The germline V gene has CDR1 MNHNY and CDR2 SVGAGI (reference sequence). The CDR3: CASAGADTEAFF. In nucleotides, the CDR3 is TGTGCCAGCGCAGGGGCGGACACTGAAGCTTTCTTT.

The J gene is TRBJ1-1, the V gene TRBV4-1; D is perhaps TRBD1 (5 bases). Germline V CDR1 and CDR2: MGHRA, YSYEKL. This CDR3 is 17 amino acids long. Trimming removed 0 bases from V and 4 bases from J, with 18 bases in between. The CDR3 sequence is CASSQDFGGVRSTEAFF. CDR3 DNA sequence: TGCGCCAGCAGCCAAGATTTCGGGGGGGTGAGGAGCACTGAAGCTTTCTTT.